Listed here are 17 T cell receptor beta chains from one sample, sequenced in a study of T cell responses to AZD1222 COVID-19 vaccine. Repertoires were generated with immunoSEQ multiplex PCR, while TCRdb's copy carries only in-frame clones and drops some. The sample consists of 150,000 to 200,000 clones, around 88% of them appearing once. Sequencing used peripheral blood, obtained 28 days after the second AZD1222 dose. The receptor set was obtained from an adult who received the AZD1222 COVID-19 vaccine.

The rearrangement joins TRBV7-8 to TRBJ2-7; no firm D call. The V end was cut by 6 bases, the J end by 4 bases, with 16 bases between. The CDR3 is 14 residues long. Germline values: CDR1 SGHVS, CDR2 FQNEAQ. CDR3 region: CASSFAEVRYEQYF. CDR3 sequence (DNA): TGTGCCAGCAGTTTTGCAGAGGTACGGTACGAGCAGTACTTC. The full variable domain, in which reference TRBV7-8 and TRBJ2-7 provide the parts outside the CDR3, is GAGVSQSPRYKVAKRGQDVALRCDPISGHVSLFWYQQALGQGPEFLTYFQNEAQLDKSGLPSDRFFAERPEGSVSTLKIQRTQQEDSAVYLCASSFAEVRYEQYFGPGTRLTVT.

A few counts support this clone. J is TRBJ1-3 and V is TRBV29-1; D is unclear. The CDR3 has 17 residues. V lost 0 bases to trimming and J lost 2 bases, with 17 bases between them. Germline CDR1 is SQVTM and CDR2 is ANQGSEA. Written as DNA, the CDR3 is TGCAGCGTTGAAGATCGTACGGGAGGGTTCACTGGAAACACCATATATTTT. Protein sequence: CSVEDRTGGFTGNTIYF.

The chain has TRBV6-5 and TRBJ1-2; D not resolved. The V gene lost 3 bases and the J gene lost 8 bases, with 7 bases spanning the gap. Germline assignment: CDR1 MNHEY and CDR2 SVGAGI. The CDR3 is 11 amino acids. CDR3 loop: CASSYAGGYTF. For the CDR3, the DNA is TGTGCCAGCAGTTATGCGGGGGGCTACACCTTC.

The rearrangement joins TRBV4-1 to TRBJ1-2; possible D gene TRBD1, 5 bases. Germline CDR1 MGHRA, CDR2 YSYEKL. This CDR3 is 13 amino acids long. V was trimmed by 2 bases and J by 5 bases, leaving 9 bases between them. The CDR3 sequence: CASSQQGSYGYTF. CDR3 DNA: TGCGCCAGCAGCCAACAGGGATCGTATGGCTACACCTTC.

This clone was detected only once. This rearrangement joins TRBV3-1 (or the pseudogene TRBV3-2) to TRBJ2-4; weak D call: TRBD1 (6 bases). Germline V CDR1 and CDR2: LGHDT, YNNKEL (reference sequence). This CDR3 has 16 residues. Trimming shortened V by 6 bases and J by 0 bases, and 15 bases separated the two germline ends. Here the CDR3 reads CASSPDRIKAKNIQYF. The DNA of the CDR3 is TGTGCCAGCAGTCCCGACAGGATAAAAGCCAAAAACATTCAGTACTTC.

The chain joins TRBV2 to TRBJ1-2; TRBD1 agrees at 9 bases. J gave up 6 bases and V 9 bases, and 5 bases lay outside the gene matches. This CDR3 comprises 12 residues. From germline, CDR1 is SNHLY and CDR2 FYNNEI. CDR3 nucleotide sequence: TGTGCCAGTACAAACAGGGGGCATGGCTACACCTTC. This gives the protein CASTNRGHGYTF.

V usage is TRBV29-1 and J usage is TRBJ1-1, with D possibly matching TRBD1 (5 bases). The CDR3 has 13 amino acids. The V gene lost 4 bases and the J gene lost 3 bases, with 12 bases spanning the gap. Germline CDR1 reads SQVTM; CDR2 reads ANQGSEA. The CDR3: CSVVWWGDTEAFF. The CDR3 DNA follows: TGCAGCGTTGTCTGGTGGGGGGACACTGAAGCTTTCTTT.

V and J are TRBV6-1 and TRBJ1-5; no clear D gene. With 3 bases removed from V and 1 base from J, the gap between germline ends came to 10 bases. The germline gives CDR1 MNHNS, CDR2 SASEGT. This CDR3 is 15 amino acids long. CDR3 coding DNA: TGTGCCAGCAGTGACCCCGACGGGAGCAATCAGCCCCAGCATTTT. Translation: CASSDPDGSNQPQHF.

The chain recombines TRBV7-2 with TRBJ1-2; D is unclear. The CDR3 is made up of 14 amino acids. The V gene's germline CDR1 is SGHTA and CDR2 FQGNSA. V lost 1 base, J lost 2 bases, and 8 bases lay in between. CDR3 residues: CASSLEGDNYGYTF. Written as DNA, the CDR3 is TGTGCCAGCAGCTTAGAGGGCGACAACTATGGCTACACCTTC.

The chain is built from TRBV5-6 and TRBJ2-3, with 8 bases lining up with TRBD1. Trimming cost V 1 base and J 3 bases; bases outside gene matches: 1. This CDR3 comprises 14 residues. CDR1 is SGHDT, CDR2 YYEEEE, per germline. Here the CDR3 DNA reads TGTGCCAGCAGCTTGCAGGGGGCGACAGATACGCAGTATTTT. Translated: CASSLQGATDTQYF.

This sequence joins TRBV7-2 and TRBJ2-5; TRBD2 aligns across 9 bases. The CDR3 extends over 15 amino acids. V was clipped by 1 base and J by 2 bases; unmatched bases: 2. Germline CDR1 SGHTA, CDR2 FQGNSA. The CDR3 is CASSLVSGGQETQYF. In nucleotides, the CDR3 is TGTGCCAGCAGCTTAGTTAGCGGGGGACAAGAGACCCAGTACTTC.

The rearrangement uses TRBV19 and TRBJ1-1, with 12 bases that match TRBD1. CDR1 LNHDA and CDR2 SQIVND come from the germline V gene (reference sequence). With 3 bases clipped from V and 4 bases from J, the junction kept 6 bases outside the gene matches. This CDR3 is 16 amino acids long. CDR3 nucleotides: TGTGCCAGTAGTATCTTGGGACAGGGGGCCGGCACTGAAGCTTTCTTT. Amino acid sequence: CASSILGQGAGTEAFF.

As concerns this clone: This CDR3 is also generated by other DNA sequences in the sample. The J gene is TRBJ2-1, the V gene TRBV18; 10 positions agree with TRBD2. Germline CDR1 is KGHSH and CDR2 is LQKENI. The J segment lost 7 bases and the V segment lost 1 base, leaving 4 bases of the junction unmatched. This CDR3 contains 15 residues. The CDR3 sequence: CASSPQRGGQNEQFF. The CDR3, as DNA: TGTGCCAGCTCACCACAGCGGGGGGGTCAAAATGAGCAGTTCTTC.

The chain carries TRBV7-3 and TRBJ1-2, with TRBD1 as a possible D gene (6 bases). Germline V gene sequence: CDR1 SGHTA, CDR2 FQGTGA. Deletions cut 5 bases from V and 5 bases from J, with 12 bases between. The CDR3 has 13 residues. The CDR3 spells CASSPGQLYGYTF. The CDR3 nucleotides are TGTGCCAGCAGCCCGGGACAACTGTATGGCTACACCTTC.

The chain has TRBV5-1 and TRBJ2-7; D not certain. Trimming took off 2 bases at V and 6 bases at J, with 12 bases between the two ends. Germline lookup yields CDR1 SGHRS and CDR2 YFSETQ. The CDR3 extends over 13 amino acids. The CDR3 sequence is CASSFGRMIEQYF. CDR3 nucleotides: TGCGCCAGCAGCTTCGGCAGGATGATCGAGCAGTACTTC. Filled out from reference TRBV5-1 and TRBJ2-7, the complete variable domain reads KAGVTQTPRYLIKTRGQQVTLSCSPISGHRSVSWYQQTPGQGLQFLFEYFSETQRNKGNFPGRFSGRQFSNSRSEMNVSTLELGDSALYLCASSFGRMIEQYFGPGTRLTVT.

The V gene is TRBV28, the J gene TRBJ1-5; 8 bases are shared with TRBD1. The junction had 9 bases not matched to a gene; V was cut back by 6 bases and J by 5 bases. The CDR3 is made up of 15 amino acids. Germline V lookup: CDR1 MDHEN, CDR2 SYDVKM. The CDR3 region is CASSRGQVIYQPQHF. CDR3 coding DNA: TGTGCCAGCAGCCGGGGACAGGTTATCTATCAGCCCCAGCATTTT.

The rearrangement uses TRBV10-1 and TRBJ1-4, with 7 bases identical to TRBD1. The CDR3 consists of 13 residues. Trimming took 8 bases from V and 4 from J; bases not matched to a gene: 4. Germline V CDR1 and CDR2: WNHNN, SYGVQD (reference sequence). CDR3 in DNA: TGCGCCAGCCAGGGACAGCTTAATGAAAAACTGTTTTTT. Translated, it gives CASQGQLNEKLFF.